The clone carrying this T cell receptor (beta chain) was observed a handful of times. Antigen: not known. This sample was taken from a study of identical twins. Study-level results: Out-of-frame alpha sequences that twins shared showed excess low generation probability. Zero-insertion analyses might be partly confounded by invariant T cells like MAIT and iNKT.

The CDR3 has 15 amino acids. V shed 1 base and J shed 6 bases, with 16 bases lying between them. Germline V lookup: CDR1 LGHNA, CDR2 YNFKEQ. Using its own MiXCR run on the 5' RACE reads, TCRdb lists one record per CDR3 protein. The sample carries around 220,000 distinct CDR3 sequences, about an eighth recorded once. Material: memory (CD45RO+) T cells sorted from blood. The source of this sequence is a woman aged 18-29 years in good health. This rearrangement joins TRBV4-2 to TRBJ2-7, with D maybe TRBD2 (7 bases). In DNA, the CDR3 is TGTGCCAGCAGCCAAGGATATGCGGGGGACATCGAGCAGTACTTC. Translated: CASSQGYAGDIEQYF.